This TCR beta chain was identified during a study of cytomegalovirus exposure and HLA in healthy donors. The CDR3 extends over 15 amino acids. CDR1 and CDR2 (germline): SGHTA, FQGNSA. Deletions cut 2 bases from V and 4 bases from J, with 12 bases between. PCR primers comprised 60 Vbeta and 13 Jbeta primers. Method: immunoSEQ multiplex PCR; TCRdb's copy keeps in-frame clones and lacks some. The sample records 150,000 to 200,000 clones, under 85% being singletons. The chain couples TRBV7-2 to TRBJ2-1; a possible D gene is TRBD1 (5 bases). The receptor was derived from a man aged 45 to 65 in good health and CMV-seropositive. The specimen sequenced was PBMCs. The CDR3 here is CASSLRTGPYNEQFF. In DNA form, the CDR3 reads TGTGCCAGCAGCTTAAGAACAGGACCATACAATGAGCAGTTCTTC.